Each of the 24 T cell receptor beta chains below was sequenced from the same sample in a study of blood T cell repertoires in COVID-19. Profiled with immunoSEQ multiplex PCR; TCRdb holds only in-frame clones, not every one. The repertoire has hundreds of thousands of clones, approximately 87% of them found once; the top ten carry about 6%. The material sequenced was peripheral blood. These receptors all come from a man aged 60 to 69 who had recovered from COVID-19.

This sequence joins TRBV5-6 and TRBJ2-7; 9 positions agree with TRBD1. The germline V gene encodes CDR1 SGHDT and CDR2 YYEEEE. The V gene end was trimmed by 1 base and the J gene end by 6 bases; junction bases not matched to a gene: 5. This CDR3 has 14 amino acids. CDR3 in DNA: TGTGCCAGCAGCTTGCCGGGACAGGGACTCGAGCAGTACTTC. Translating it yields CASSLPGQGLEQYF. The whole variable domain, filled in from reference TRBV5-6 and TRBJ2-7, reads DAGVTQSPTHLIKTRGQQVTLRCSPKSGHDTVSWYQQALGQGPQFIFQYYEEEERQRGNFPDRFSGHQFPNYSSELNVNALLLGDSALYLCASSLPGQGLEQYFGPGTRLTVT.

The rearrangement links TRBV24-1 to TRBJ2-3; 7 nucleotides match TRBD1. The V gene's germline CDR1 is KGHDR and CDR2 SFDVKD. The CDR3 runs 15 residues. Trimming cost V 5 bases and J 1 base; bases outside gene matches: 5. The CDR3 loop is CATSALGTGTDTQYF. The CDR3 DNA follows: TGTGCCACCAGTGCTTTAGGGACAGGCACAGATACGCAGTATTTT.

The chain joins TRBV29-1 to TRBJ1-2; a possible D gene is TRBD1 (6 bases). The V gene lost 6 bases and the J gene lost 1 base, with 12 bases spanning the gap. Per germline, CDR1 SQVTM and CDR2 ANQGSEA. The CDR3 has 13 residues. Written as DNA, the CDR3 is TGCAGCGTGGCGGACAGTTTTAACTATGGCTACACCTTC. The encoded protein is CSVADSFNYGYTF.

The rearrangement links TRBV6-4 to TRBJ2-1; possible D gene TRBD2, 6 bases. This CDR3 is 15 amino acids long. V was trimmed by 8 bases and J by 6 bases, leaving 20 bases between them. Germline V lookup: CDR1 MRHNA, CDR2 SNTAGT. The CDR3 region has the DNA TGTGCCAGCTCCCCGGCCGGGACTCCCCTCAATGAGCAGTTCTTC. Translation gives CASSPAGTPLNEQFF.

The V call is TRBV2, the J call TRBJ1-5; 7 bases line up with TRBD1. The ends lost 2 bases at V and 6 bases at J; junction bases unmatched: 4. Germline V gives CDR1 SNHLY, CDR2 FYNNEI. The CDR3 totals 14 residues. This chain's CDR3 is CASSETQGGQPQHF. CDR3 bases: TGTGCCAGCAGTGAAACGCAGGGGGGTCAGCCCCAGCATTTT. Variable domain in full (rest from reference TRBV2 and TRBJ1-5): EPEVTQTPSHQVTQMGQEVILRCVPISNHLYFYWYRQILGQKVEFLVSFYNNEISEKSEIFDDQFSVERPDGSNFTLKIRSTKLEDSAMYFCASSETQGGQPQHFGDGTRLSIL.

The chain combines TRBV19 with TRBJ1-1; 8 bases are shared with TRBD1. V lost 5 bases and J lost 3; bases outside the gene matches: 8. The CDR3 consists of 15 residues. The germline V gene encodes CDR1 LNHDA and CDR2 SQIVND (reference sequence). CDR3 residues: CASSLSRDRYTEAFF. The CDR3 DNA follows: TGTGCCAGTAGTTTAAGCCGGGACAGGTACACTGAAGCTTTCTTT.

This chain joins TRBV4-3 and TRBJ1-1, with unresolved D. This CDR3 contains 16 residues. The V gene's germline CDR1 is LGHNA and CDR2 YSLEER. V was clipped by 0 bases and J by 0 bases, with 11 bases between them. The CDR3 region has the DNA TGCGCCAGCAGCCAAGATACGGAGTGGATGAACACTGAAGCTTTCTTT. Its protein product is CASSQDTEWMNTEAFF.

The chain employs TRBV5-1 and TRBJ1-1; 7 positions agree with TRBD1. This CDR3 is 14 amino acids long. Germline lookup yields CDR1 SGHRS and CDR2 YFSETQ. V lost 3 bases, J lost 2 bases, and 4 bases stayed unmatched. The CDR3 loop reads CASSYDRVNTEAFF. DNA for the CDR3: TGCGCCAGCAGCTATGACAGGGTTAACACTGAAGCTTTCTTT. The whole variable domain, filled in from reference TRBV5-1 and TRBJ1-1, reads KAGVTQTPRYLIKTRGQQVTLSCSPISGHRSVSWYQQTPGQGLQFLFEYFSETQRNKGNFPGRFSGRQFSNSRSEMNVSTLELGDSALYLCASSYDRVNTEAFFGQGTRLTVV.

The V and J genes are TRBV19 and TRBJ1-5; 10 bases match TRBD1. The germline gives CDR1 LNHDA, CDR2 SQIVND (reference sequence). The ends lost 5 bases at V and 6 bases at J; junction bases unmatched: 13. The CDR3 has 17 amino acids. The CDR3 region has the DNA TGTGCCAGTAGTTTCAGGCTGGGACAGGGGAGGAGTCAGCCCCAGCATTTT. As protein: CASSFRLGQGRSQPQHF.

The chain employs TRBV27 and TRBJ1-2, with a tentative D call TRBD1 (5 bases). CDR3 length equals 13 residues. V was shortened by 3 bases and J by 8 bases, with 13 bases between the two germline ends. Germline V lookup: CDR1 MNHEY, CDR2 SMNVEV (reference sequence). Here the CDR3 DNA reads TGTGCCAGCAGTTTCATAGGGGCCATGGGCTACACCTTC. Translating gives CASSFIGAMGYTF.

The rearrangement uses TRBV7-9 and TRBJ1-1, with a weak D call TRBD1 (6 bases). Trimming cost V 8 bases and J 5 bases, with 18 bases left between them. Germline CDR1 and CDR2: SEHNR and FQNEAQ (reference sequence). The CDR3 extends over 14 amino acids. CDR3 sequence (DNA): TGTGCCAGCCGACCTGTGGGGGCAGGAACTGAAGCTTTCTTT. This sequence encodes CASRPVGAGTEAFF.

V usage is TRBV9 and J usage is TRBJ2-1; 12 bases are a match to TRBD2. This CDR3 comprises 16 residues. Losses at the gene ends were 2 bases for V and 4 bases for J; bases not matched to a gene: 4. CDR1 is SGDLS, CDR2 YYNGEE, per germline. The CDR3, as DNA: TGTGCCAGCAGCGTTCTAGCGGGGGGGCAGTACAATGAGCAGTTCTTC. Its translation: CASSVLAGGQYNEQFF.

DNA for the CDR3: TGCGCCAGCAGCACAAGCGGGGGCAGCTCCTACAATGAGCAGTTCTTC. This translates into CASSTSGGSSYNEQFF. The chain recombines TRBV5-1 with TRBJ2-1, with 8 bases identical to TRBD2. The ends lost 4 bases at V and 0 bases at J; junction bases unmatched: 6. CDR1 is SGHRS, CDR2 YFSETQ, per germline. This CDR3 region has 16 residues.

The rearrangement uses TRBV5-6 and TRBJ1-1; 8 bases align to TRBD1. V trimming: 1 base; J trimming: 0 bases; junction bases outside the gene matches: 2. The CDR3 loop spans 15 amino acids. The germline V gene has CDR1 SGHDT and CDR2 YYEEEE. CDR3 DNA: TGTGCCAGCAGCTTGCTGGACAGGGTGAACACTGAAGCTTTCTTT. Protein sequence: CASSLLDRVNTEAFF.

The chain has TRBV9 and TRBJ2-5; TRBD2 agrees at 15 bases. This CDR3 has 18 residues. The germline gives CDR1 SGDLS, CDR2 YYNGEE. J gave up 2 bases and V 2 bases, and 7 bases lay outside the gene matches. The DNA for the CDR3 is TGTGCCAGCAGCGTCGGACTAGCGGGAGGGCCGCGACAAGAGACCCAGTACTTC. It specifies CASSVGLAGGPRQETQYF.

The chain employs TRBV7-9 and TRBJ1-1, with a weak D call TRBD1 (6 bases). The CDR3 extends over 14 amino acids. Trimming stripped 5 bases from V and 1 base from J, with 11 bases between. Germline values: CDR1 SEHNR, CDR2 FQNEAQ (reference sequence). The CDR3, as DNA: TGTGCCAGCAGCCGCCTACAGGGGAACACTGAAGCTTTCTTT. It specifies CASSRLQGNTEAFF. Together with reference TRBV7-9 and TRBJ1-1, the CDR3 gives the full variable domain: DTGVSQNPRHKITKRGQNVTFRCDPISEHNRLYWYRQTLGQGPEFLTYFQNEAQLEKSRLLSDRFSAERPKGSFSTLEIQRTEQGDSAMYLCASSRLQGNTEAFFGQGTRLTVV.

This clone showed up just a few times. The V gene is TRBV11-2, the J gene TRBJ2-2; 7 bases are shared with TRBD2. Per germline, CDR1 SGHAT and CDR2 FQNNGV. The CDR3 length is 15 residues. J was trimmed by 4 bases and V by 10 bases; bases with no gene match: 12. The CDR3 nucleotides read TGTGCCACCAACCCGGGGGAGGGCTTCACCGGGGAGCTGTTTTTT. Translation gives CATNPGEGFTGELFF.

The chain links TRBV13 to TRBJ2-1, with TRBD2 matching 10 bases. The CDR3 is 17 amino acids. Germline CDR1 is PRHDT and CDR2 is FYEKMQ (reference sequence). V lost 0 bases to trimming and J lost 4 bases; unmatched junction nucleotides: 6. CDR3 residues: CASSLGGGLARYNEQFF. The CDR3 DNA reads TGTGCCAGCAGCTTAGGCGGGGGACTAGCGCGGTACAATGAGCAGTTCTTC.

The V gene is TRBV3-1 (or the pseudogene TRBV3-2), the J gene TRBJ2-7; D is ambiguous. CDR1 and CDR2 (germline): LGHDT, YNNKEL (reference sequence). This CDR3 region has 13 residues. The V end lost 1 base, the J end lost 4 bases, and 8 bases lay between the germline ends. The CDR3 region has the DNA TGTGCCAGCAGCCAAGCGGGTTGGTACGAGCAGTACTTC. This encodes CASSQAGWYEQYF.

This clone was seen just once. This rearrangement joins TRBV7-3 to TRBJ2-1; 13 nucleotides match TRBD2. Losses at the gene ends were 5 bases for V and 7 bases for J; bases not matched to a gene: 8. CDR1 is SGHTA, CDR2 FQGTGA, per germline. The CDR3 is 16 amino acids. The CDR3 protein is CASSRSGTSGINEQFF. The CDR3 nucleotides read TGTGCCAGCAGCAGGAGTGGGACTAGCGGGATAAATGAGCAGTTCTTC.

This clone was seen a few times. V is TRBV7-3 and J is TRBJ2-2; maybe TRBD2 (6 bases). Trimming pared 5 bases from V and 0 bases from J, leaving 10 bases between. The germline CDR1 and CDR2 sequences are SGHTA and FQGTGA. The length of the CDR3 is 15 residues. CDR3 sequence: CASSPRGPNTGELFF. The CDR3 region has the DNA TGTGCCAGCAGCCCGCGGGGCCCGAACACCGGGGAGCTGTTTTTT.

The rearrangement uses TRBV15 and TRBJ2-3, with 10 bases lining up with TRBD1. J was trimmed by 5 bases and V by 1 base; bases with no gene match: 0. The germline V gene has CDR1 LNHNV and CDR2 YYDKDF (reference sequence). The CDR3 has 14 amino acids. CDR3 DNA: TGTGCCACCAGCAGAGGGGACAGGGGAGATACGCAGTATTTT. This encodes CATSRGDRGDTQYF.

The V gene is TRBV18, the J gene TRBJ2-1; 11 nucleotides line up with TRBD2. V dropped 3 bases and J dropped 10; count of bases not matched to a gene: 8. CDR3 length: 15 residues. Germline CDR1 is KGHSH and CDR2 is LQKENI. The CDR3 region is CASSPELAGAGEQFF. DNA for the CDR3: TGTGCCAGCTCACCTGAACTAGCGGGAGCAGGGGAGCAGTTCTTC.

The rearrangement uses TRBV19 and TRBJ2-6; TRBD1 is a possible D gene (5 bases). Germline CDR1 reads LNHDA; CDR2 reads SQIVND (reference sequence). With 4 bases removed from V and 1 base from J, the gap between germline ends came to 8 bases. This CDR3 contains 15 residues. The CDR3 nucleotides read TGTGCCAGTAGTACACAGGATTCTGGGGCCAACGTCCTGACTTTC. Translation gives CASSTQDSGANVLTF.